This entry describes one TCR beta chain. Method: immunoSEQ multiplex PCR; TCRdb's copy keeps in-frame clones and lacks some. The sample's table shows around 30,000 clones. This sample was included in a study of T cells in women clearing cervical HPV infection. Study-wide context: Case blood drawn at lesion detection; control blood after infection cleared.

The TCR comes from a woman aged 18-69 years with a cervical HPV16 infection that either progressed to CIN3+ or cleared (not recorded which). Specimen: blood buffy coat.

The CDR3 bases that were read are TGCAGTGCTAGGGAAGCGGTCCAGGAGACC. Amino acid sequence: CSAREAVQET. The entire CDR3 reads CSAREAVQETQYF. The gene calls are TRBV20-1 and TRBJ2-5; tentatively, D is TRBD2 (5 bases). The read gets to within 3 residues of the CDR3 end, and the germline J gene fills in the rest. Trimming cost V 3 bases and J 5 bases, with 13 bases left between them. Per the germline V gene, CDR1 is DFQATT and CDR2 is SNEGSKA (reference sequence). The CDR3 sequence is 13 residues long.